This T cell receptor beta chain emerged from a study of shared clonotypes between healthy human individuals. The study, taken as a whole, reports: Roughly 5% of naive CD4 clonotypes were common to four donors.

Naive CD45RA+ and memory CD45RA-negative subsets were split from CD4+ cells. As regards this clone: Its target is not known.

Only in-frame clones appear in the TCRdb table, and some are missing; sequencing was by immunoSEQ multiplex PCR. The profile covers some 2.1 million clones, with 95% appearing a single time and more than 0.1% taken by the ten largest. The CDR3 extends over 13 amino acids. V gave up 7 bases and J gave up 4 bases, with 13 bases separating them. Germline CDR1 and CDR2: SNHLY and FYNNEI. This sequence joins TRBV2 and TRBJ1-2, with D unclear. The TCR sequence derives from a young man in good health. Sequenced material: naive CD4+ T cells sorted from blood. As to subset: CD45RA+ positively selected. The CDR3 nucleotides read TGTGCCAGCACTTCCCCCAGAACCTATGGCTACACCTTC. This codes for CASTSPRTYGYTF.